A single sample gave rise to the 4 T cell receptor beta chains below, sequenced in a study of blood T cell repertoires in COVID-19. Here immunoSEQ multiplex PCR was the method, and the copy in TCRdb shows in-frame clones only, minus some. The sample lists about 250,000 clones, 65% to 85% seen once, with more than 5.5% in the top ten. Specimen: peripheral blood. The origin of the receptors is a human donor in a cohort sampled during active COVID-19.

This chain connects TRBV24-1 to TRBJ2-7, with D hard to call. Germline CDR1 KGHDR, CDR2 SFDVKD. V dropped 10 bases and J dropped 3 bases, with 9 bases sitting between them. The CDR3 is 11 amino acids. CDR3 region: CATEFHYEQYF. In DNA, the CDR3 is TGTGCCACTGAGTTTCACTACGAGCAGTACTTC.

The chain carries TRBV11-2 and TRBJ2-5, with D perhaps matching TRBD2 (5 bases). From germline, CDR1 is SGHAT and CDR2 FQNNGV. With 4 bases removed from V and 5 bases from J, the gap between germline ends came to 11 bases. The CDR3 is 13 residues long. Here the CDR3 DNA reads TGTGCCAGCAGCTGGACTGGGCGGGAGACCCAGTACTTC. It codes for CASSWTGRETQYF.

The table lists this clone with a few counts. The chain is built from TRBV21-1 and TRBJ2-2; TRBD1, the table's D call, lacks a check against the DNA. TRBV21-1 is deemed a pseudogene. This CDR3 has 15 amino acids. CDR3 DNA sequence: TGTGCCAGCAGCAATCAACCAGGTACCACCGGGGAGCTGTTTTTT. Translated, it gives CASSNQPGTTGELFF.

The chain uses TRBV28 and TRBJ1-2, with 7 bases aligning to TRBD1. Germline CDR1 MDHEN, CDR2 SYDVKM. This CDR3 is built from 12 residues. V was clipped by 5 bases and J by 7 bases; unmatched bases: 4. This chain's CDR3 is CASSAQGGGYTF. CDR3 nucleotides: TGTGCCAGCAGTGCTCAGGGGGGTGGCTACACCTTC.